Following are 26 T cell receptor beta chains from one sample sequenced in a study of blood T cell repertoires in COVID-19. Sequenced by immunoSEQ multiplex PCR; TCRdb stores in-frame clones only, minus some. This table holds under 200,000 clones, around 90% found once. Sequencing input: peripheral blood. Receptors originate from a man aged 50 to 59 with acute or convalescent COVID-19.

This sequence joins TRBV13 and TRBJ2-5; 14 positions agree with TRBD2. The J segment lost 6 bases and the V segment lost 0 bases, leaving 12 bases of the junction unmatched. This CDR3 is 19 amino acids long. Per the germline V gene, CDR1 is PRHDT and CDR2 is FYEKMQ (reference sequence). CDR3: CASSLGPGTSGRARKTQYF. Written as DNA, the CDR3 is TGTGCCAGCAGCTTAGGTCCCGGGACTAGCGGGAGAGCCAGGAAGACCCAGTACTTC.

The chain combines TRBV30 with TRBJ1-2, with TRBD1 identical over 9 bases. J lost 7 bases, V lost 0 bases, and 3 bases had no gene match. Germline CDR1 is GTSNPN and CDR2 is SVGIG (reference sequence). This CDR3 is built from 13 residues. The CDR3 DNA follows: TGTGCCTGGAGTGTACAGGGGGCGGGTGGCTACACCTTC. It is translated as CAWSVQGAGGYTF.

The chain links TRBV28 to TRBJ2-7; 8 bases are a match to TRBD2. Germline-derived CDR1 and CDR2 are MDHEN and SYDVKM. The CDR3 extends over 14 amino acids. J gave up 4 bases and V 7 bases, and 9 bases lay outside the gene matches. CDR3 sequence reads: CASKSPGGGYEQYV. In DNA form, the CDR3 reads TGTGCCAGCAAATCCCCTGGCGGGGGGTACGAGCAGTACGTC.

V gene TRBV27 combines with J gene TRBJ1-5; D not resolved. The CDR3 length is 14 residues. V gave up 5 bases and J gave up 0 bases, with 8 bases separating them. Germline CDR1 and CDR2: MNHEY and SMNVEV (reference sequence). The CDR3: CASSQDYSNQPQHF. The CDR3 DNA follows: TGTGCCAGCAGTCAGGACTATAGCAATCAGCCCCAGCATTTT.

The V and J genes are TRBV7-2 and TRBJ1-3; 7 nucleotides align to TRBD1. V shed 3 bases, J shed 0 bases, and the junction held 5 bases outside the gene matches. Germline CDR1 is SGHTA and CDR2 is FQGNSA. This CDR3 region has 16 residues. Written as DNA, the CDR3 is TGTGCCAGCAGCTTTACCGGGACAGCCTCTGGAAACACCATATATTTT. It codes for CASSFTGTASGNTIYF.

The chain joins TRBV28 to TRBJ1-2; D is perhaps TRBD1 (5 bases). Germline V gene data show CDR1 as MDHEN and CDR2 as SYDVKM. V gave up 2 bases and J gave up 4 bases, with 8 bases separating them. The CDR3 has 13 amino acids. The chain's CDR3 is CASSLQGFYGYTF. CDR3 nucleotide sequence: TGTGCCAGCAGTTTACAGGGATTCTATGGCTACACCTTC.

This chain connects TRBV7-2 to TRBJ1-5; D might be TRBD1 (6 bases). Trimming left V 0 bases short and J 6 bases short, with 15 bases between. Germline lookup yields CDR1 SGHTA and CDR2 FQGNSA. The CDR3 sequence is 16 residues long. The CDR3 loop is CASSLAAGGAGQPQHF. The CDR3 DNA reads TGTGCCAGCAGCTTAGCAGCGGGGGGCGCGGGTCAGCCCCAGCATTTT.

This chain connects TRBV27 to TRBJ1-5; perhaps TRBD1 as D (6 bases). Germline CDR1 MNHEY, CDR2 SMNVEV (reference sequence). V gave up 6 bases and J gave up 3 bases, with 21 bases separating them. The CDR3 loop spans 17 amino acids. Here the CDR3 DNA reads TGTGCCAGCAGCCTTCTGTGGCAGGGGAGTGTCAATCAGCCCCAGCATTTT. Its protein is CASSLLWQGSVNQPQHF.

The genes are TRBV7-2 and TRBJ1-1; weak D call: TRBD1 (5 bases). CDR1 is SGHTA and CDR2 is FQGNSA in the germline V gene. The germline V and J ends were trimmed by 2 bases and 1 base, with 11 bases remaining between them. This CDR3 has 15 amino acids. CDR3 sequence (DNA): TGTGCCAGCAGCTTAAGGGGCAGCCCGAACACTGAAGCTTTCTTT. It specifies CASSLRGSPNTEAFF.

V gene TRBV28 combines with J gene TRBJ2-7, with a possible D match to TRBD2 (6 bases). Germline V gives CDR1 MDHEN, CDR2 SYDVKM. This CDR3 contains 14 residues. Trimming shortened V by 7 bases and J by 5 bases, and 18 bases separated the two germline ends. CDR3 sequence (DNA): TGTGCCAGCAACCTAGGAGGGCTCCCCAACGAGCAGTACTTC. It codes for CASNLGGLPNEQYF. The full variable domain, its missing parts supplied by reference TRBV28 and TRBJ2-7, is DVKVTQSSRYLVKRTGEKVFLECVQDMDHENMFWYRQDPGLGLRLIYFSYDVKMKEKGDIPEGYSVSREKKERFSLILESASTNQTSMYLCASNLGGLPNEQYFGPGTRLTVT.

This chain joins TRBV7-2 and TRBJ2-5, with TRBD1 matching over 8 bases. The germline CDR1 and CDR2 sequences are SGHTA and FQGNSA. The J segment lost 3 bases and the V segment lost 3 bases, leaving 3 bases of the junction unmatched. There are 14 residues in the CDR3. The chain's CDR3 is CASSFQGAEETQYF. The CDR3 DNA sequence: TGTGCCAGCAGCTTTCAGGGGGCGGAAGAGACCCAGTACTTC.

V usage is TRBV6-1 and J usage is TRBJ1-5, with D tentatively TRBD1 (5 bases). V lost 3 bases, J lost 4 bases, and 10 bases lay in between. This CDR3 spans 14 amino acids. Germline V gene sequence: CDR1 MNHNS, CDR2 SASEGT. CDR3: CASSDRERNQPQHF. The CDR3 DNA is TGTGCCAGCAGTGACAGGGAAAGGAATCAGCCCCAGCATTTT.

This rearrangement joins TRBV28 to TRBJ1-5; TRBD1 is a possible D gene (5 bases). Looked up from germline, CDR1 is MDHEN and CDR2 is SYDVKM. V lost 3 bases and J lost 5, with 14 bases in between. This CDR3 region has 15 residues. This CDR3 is CASSFADSFHQPQHF. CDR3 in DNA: TGTGCCAGCAGTTTTGCCGACAGTTTTCATCAGCCCCAGCATTTT.

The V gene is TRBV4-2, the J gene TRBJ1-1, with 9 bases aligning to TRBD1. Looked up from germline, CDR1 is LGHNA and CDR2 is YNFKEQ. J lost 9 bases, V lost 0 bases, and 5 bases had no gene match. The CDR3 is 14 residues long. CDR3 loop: CASSQDLGQGQAFF. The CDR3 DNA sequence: TGTGCCAGCAGCCAAGATCTGGGACAGGGTCAAGCTTTCTTT.

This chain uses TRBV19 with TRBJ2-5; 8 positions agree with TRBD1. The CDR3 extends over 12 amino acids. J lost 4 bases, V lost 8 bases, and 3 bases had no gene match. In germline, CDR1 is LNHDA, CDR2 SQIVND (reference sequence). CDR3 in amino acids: CASRQGPETQYF. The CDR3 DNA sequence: TGTGCCAGTCGACAGGGGCCAGAGACCCAGTACTTC.

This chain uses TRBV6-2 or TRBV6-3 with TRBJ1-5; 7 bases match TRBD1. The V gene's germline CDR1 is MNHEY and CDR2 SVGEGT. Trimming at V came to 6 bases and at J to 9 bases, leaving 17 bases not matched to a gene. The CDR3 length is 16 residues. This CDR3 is CASSVTGVGALVPQHF. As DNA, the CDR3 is TGTGCCAGCAGCGTCACAGGGGTGGGGGCTCTTGTGCCCCAGCATTTT.

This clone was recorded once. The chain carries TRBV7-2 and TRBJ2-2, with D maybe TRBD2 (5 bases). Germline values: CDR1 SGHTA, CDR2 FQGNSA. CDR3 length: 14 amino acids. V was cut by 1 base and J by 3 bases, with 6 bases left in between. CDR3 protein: CASSLVGDTGELFF. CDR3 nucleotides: TGTGCCAGCAGCTTAGTCGGGGACACCGGGGAGCTGTTTTTT.

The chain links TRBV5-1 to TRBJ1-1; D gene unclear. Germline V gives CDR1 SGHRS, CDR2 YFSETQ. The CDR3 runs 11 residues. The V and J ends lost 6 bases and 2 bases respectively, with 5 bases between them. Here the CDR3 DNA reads TGCGCCAGCATGGGCAACACTGAAGCTTTCTTT. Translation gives CASMGNTEAFF.

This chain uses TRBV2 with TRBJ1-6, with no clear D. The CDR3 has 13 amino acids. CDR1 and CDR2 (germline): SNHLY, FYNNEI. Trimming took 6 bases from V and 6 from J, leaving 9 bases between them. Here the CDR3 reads CASREEANSPLHF. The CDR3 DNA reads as TGTGCCAGCAGAGAGGAGGCTAATTCACCCCTCCACTTT.

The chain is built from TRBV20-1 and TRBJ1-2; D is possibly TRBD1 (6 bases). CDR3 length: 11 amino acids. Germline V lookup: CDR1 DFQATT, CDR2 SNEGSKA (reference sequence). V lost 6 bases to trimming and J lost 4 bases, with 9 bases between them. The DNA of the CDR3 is TGCAGTGCATGGACAGCCTATGGCTACACCTTC. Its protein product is CSAWTAYGYTF.

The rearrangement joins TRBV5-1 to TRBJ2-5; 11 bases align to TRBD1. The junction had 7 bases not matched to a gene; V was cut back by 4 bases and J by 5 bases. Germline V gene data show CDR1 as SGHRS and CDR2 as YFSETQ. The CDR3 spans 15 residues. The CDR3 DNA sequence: TGCGCCAGCAGCCATAACGGACAGGGGGCCGAGACCCAGTACTTC. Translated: CASSHNGQGAETQYF.

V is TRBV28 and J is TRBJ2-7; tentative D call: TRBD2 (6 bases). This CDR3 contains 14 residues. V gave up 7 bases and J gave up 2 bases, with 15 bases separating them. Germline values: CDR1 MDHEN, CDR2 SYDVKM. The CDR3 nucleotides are TGTGCCAGCAACACCCGGGGGTCGACCTACGAGCAGTACTTC. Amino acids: CASNTRGSTYEQYF.

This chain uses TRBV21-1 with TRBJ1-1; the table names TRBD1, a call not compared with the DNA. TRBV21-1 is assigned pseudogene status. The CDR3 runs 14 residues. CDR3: CASSILRGSTEAFF. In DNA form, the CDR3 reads TGTGCCAGCAGCATACTCAGGGGGAGCACTGAAGCTTTCTTT.

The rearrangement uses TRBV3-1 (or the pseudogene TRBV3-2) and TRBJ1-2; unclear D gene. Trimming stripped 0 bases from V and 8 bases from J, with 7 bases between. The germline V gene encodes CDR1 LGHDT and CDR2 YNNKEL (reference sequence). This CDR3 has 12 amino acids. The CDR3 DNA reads TGTGCCAGCAGCCAAGATCTGCGGGGCTACACCTTC. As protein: CASSQDLRGYTF.

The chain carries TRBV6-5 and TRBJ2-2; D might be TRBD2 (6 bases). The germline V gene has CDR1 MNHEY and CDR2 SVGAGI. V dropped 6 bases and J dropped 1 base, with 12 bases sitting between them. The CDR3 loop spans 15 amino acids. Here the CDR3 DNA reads TGTGCCAGCAGAGGGACGGGGGAGAACACCGGGGAGCTGTTTTTT. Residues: CASRGTGENTGELFF.

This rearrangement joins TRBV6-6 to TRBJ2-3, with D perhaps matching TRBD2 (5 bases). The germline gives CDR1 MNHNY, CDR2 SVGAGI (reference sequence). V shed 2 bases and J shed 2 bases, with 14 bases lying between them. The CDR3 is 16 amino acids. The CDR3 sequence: CASSYGRTSFTDTQYF. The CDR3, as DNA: TGTGCCAGCAGTTACGGGAGAACATCATTCACAGATACGCAGTATTTT.